This TCR beta chain was captured by sequencing in a study of shared clonotypes between healthy human individuals. In its sample, this clone was seen a few times. Every donor, a Caucasian adult, lived in Nashville, Tennessee. The data were produced by immunoSEQ multiplex PCR, yet TCRdb's version contains in-frame clones alone and is incomplete. The table has roughly 100,000 clones, 65% to 75% seen once. Germline V gene lookup returns CDR1 MNHEY and CDR2 SVGAGI. There are 14 residues in the CDR3. V shed 2 bases, J shed 5 bases, and the junction held 5 bases outside the gene matches. J is TRBJ1-1 and V is TRBV6-5, with TRBD1 identical over 7 bases. The receptor was derived from a woman under 40 in good health. Specimen: memory CD8+ T cells sorted from blood. Described subset: CD45RO+ cells pooled with CCR7-negative TemRA cells. As DNA, the CDR3 is TGTGCCAGCAGTTACACGACAGGGTTAACTGAAGCTTTCTTT. This translates into CASSYTTGLTEAFF.